This is a list of T cell receptor beta chains from one sample in a study of T cell repertoires in cytomegalovirus infection. For these TCRs, the target antigens are not known. Each CDR3 protein gets one entry after TCRdb re-called the reads with MiXCR. The sample holds a few hundred thousand distinct CDR3 sequences, roughly 42% seen once. The sample was cultured PBMCs, taken from culture after CMV antigen stimulation. These TCRs come from a human donor in good health (CMV status not recorded). Some clones in this sample may be carry-over from other donors' samples. Both conserved end residues are part of each CDR3. The order of the fields is J gene, V gene, clone size, D gene, CDR3 DNA, CDR3 protein. A D gene is named only where the DNA matches it firmly. Some rows mark clone size as missing; the rest say once, few, many or name a class of expanded clone.

>TRBJ1-1|TRBV12-3/TRBV12-4|few|TRBD1
TGTGCCAGCAGTTTAGGTCAGGGGGGAAGTGCAGCTTTCTTT
CASSLGQGGSAAFF
>TRBJ2-3|TRBV20-1|.|.
TGCAGCCCCCGCGGGACTAGCACAGATACGCAGTATTTT
CSPRGTSTDTQYF
>TRBJ1-1|TRBV5-6|.|TRBD1
TGTGCCAGCAGCAAAAGGACAGGGACGAACGGAAACACTGAAGCTTTCTTT
CASSKRTGTNGNTEAFF
>TRBJ2-3|TRBV20-1|.|TRBD2
TGCAGTGCTAACCCCTCGAGCGGGGGGCACACAGATACGCAGTATTTT
CSANPSSGGHTDTQYF
>TRBJ2-3|TRBV6-2/TRBV6-3|once|.
TGTGCCAGCAGTTACCGAGGACAGCGCACAGATACGCAGTATTTT
CASSYRGQRTDTQYF
>TRBJ2-7|TRBV29-1|.|TRBD2
TGCAGCGTTGGTGGAGCGGGAGCTTACGAGCAGTACTTC
CSVGGAGAYEQYF
>TRBJ2-7|TRBV7-2|.|TRBD2
TGTGCCAGCAGCTTAAGGGCTAGCGGGGGGGAGAGCTCCTACGAGCAGTACTTC
CASSLRASGGESSYEQYF
>TRBJ2-2|TRBV5-1|.|TRBD2
TGCGCCAGCAGCTTGACTAGCGGGGGGTTCGCGAACACCGGGGAGCTGTTTTTT
CASSLTSGGFANTGELFF
>TRBJ2-5|TRBV7-2|few|.
TGTGCCAGCAGCGAAAGCAACCAAGAGACCCAGTACTTC
CASSESNQETQYF
>TRBJ2-3|TRBV6-2/TRBV6-3|.|TRBD2
TGTGCCAGCAGTTACGGGCGGGGGGGCCGAAGCACAGATACGCAGTATTTT
CASSYGRGGRSTDTQYF